This T cell receptor beta chain appears in the sequencing data of a study of T cell repertoires in cytomegalovirus infection. Study in general: TCR beta signatures that were public indicated CMV infection and matching HLA type.

This clonotype has a handful of counts. Its target is unknown. Germline V gene sequence: CDR1 MGHRA, CDR2 YSYEKL. The CDR3 covers 16 residues. With 4 bases clipped from V and 1 base from J, the junction kept 8 bases outside the gene matches. TCRdb fed the reads into MiXCR, producing one record per CDR3 protein. This table holds roughly 150,000 distinct CDR3 sequences, approximately 30% found once. Study-level points and caveats: CMV carriers having the relevant HLA were flagged by cumulative public TCR beta family frequency. CMV-specific HLA-C-restricted TCR beta clonotypes dominated the ex vivo response.

The TCR sequence derives from a human donor in good health (CMV status not recorded). Some clones in this sample may be carry-over from other donors' samples. The gene calls are TRBV4-1 and TRBJ2-7; 9 bases match TRBD2. Sequencing was performed on CD8+ T cells from cultured PBMCs, taken from culture after CMV antigen stimulation. In DNA form, the CDR3 reads TGCGCCAGCAGCCCTCGACTAGCGGAGGTTTCCTACGAGCAGTACTTC. Translated: CASSPRLAEVSYEQYF.